The rows below give T cell receptor beta chains drawn from one sample of a study of vaccination effects on CD4 cells after COVID-19. The method was immunoSEQ multiplex PCR; TCRdb's version includes in-frame clones alone and lacks a portion of them. Among around 69,000 clones listed, around 70% were seen once. Antigens of these TCRs are unknown. The input for sequencing was CD4+ T cells from PBMCs cultured with HCoV-229E spike peptides, taken after COVID-19 vaccination. The receptors derive from a human donor who received a COVID-19 vaccine. The conserved cysteine and the conserved F or W are not part of the CDR3 here. The order of the fields is clone size, V gene, J gene, CDR3 protein. Rows give clone size only sometimes, using once, few, many, or a class for an expanded clone.

once	TRBV10-3	TRBJ2-5	AISADPQETQY
few	TRBV5-4	TRBJ1-2	ASSLGGTGGGYT
-	TRBV24-1	TRBJ1-2	ATSDPGQGEGYT
-	TRBV7-8	TRBJ1-1	ASSRLGNTEAF
-	TRBV6-6	TRBJ1-4	ASEGRQSNEKLF
once	TRBV4-1	TRBJ1-2	ASSQRLGSSNYGYT
few	TRBV3-1/TRBV3-2	TRBJ1-2	ASSPLQGNYGYT
-	TRBV3-1/TRBV3-2	TRBJ2-3	ASSHGGHTDTQY
-	TRBV27	TRBJ1-2	ASMRGGDPNYGYT
few	TRBV18	TRBJ1-2	ASSPVDRGNYGYT
-	TRBV28	TRBJ1-5	ASSLGQGAQPQH
-	TRBV7-9	TRBJ1-2	ASSLGATYGYT
-	TRBV9	TRBJ2-5	ASSHNTGNQETQY
-	TRBV7-3	TRBJ1-5	ASSLQSGQPQH
few	TRBV6-5	TRBJ1-3	ASSYSGGSGNTIY
few	TRBV27	TRBJ1-4	ATMVGPGATNEKLF
-	TRBV19	TRBJ1-1	ASNTGRNMNTEAF
few	TRBV19	TRBJ2-2	ASTTGGSSGELF
-	TRBV30	TRBJ1-5	AWSGVRTSRVSNQPQH
-	TRBV28	TRBJ1-6	ASRGGGGGNSPLH
-	TRBV6-5	TRBJ2-5	ASSLTGQIGETQY
few	TRBV7-3	TRBJ1-4	ASSLRTDEKLF
few	TRBV24-1	TRBJ1-2	ATSDPGQSRNYGYT
-	TRBV15	TRBJ1-5	ATSRDLGTGLGYLQPQH
-	TRBV5-1	TRBJ1-2	ASSLAGQFNYGYT
-	TRBV25-1	TRBJ1-3	ASSDGGSGNTIY
-	TRBV3-1/TRBV3-2	TRBJ1-4	ASSQAVPTNEKLF
few	TRBV11-3	TRBJ1-1	ASSLMGNTEAF
-	TRBV2	TRBJ1-5	ASSQQENQPQH
few	TRBV5-1	TRBJ1-4	ASSGTGATNEKLF
-	TRBV5-1	TRBJ2-2	ASSLGFGGSTGELF
-	TRBV18	TRBJ2-5	ASSPRTSGGEETQY